Each of the 20 T cell receptor beta chains below was sequenced from the same sample in a study of T cell responses to AZD1222 COVID-19 vaccine. Libraries were prepared by immunoSEQ multiplex PCR; TCRdb keeps only in-frame clonotypes and omits some of them. The profile shows about 130,000 clones, roughly 93% of them singletons. The sequenced sample was peripheral blood, obtained on day 0 of AZD1222 vaccination. These receptors originate from an adult in good health.

In this sample, this clone turned up once. V and J are TRBV18 and TRBJ1-1; D ambiguous. The CDR3 is made up of 14 amino acids. Germline V lookup: CDR1 KGHSH, CDR2 LQKENI. V dropped 4 bases and J dropped 5 bases, with 14 bases sitting between them. CDR3 coding DNA: TGTGCCAGCTCACAGCTGGGGAGAGGTACTGAAGCTTTCTTT. It yields the protein CASSQLGRGTEAFF.

The rearrangement links TRBV5-3 to TRBJ1-4; D possibly corresponds to TRBD1 (5 bases). TRBV5-3 is classed as an ORF, of uncertain function. The CDR3 covers 17 residues. The V and J ends lost 7 bases and 3 bases respectively, with 22 bases between them. The DNA of the CDR3 is TGTGCCAGAGGACCCGAACGCGCACCCAGGGCTAATGAAAAACTGTTTTTT. The encoded protein is CARGPERAPRANEKLFF.

As concerns this clone: One junction end disagrees with the germline gene, perhaps due to a read error. This rearrangement joins TRBV12-3 or TRBV12-4 to TRBJ1-2; D might be TRBD1 (6 bases). CDR3 length: 11 amino acids. The CDR3 DNA sequence: TGTGCCAGCAGTTTCGGACAGTCGACCATCTTC. Protein sequence: CASSFGQSTIF.

This clone was observed a single time. The chain carries TRBV18 and TRBJ1-5; 7 bases match TRBD1. Per germline, CDR1 KGHSH and CDR2 LQKENI. The trim removed 6 bases at V and 1 base at J, leaving 6 bases unmatched. The CDR3 is 15 residues long. Here the CDR3 reads CASSAIQGSNQPQHF. The CDR3 coding sequence is TGTGCCAGCTCGGCGATACAGGGGAGCAATCAGCCCCAGCATTTT.

The chain uses TRBV25-1 and TRBJ2-2; D remains unclear. The germline V gene encodes CDR1 MGHDK and CDR2 SYGVNS. The CDR3 consists of 13 residues. Deletions cut 1 base from V and 5 bases from J, with 5 bases between. The CDR3 nucleotides are TGTGCCAGCAGTGAATCTTGGACCGGGGAGCTGTTTTTT. It codes for CASSESWTGELFF.

The gene calls are TRBV4-2 and TRBJ1-3; D is perhaps TRBD1 (5 bases). The CDR3 totals 15 residues. The germline V and J ends were trimmed by 5 bases and 0 bases, with 11 bases remaining between them. Germline V CDR1 and CDR2: LGHNA, YNFKEQ. CDR3 DNA sequence: TGTGCCAGCAGCAGAGACAGACTCTCTGGAAACACCATATATTTT. This gives the protein CASSRDRLSGNTIYF.

J is TRBJ2-2 and V is TRBV30, with unresolved D. CDR1 GTSNPN and CDR2 SVGIG come from the germline V gene (reference sequence). The CDR3 runs to 13 residues. The V end lost 5 bases, the J end lost 4 bases, and 11 bases lay between the germline ends. The CDR3 here is CAWDPIFTGELFF. The CDR3 coding sequence is TGTGCCTGGGATCCCATTTTCACCGGGGAGCTGTTTTTT.

The rearrangement uses TRBV11-3 and TRBJ2-3, with TRBD2 matching over 10 bases. Germline-derived CDR1 and CDR2 are SGHNT and YENEEA. After removal of 5 bases from V and 4 bases from J, the junction contained 9 bases not matched to a gene. The CDR3 is 16 amino acids. The CDR3 sequence: CASSVRQSGRADTQYF. The CDR3 nucleotides read TGTGCCAGCAGCGTCCGACAGAGCGGGAGGGCAGATACGCAGTATTTT.

The V gene is TRBV9, the J gene TRBJ1-1; 9 bases are shared with TRBD1. The CDR3 has 16 residues. The trim removed 0 bases at V and 4 bases at J, leaving 7 bases unmatched. Germline lookup yields CDR1 SGDLS and CDR2 YYNGEE. The chain's CDR3 is CASSVGARTGVTEAFF. The DNA for the CDR3 is TGTGCCAGCAGCGTAGGCGCCAGGACAGGGGTCACTGAAGCTTTCTTT.

V usage is TRBV28 and J usage is TRBJ2-3; D is unresolved. The germline gives CDR1 MDHEN, CDR2 SYDVKM. This CDR3 spans 13 amino acids. V was cut by 10 bases and J by 5 bases, with 16 bases left in between. The CDR3, as DNA: TGTGCCACCAACCCCCTTATTTTAGATACGCAGTATTTT. This gives the protein CATNPLILDTQYF.

The chain couples TRBV5-1 to TRBJ2-2; D gene uncertain. The V end lost 4 bases, the J end lost 5 bases, and 15 bases lay between the germline ends. This CDR3 has 15 residues. The germline CDR1 and CDR2 sequences are SGHRS and YFSETQ. CDR3 sequence reads: CASSTFTAGTGELFF. CDR3 DNA sequence: TGCGCCAGCAGCACGTTTACGGCCGGAACCGGGGAGCTGTTTTTT.

The chain uses TRBV6-5 and TRBJ2-3, with a weak D call TRBD2 (5 bases). Per the germline V gene, CDR1 is MNHEY and CDR2 is SVGAGI. The V end lost 4 bases, the J end lost 1 base, and 6 bases lay between the germline ends. This CDR3 region has 13 residues. Written as DNA, the CDR3 is TGTGCCAGCAGTTGGCGGGGCACAGATACGCAGTATTTT. It encodes CASSWRGTDTQYF.

J is TRBJ2-5 and V is TRBV6-5; D possibly corresponds to TRBD2 (7 bases). Germline loops: CDR1 MNHEY, CDR2 SVGAGI. The V end lost 6 bases, the J end lost 2 bases, and 13 bases lay between the germline ends. The CDR3 is 14 residues long. CDR3 residues: CASRRTRGQETQYF. As DNA, the CDR3 is TGTGCCAGCAGAAGGACTAGGGGGCAAGAGACCCAGTACTTC.

The V call is TRBV7-9, the J call TRBJ2-3; 8 bases align to TRBD2. The germline V gene encodes CDR1 SEHNR and CDR2 FQNEAQ (reference sequence). The CDR3 sequence is 16 residues long. V dropped 0 bases and J dropped 0; count of bases not matched to a gene: 2. CDR3 protein: CASSLASGDSTDTQYF. The CDR3 region has the DNA TGTGCCAGCAGCTTAGCTAGCGGGGATAGCACAGATACGCAGTATTTT.

This clone has a single count. The V gene is TRBV24-1, the J gene TRBJ1-2, with D maybe TRBD1 (5 bases). V lost 3 bases to trimming and J lost 8 bases, with 12 bases between them. Germline values: CDR1 KGHDR, CDR2 SFDVKD. The length of the CDR3 is 13 residues. CDR3 residues: CATSDAGEGGYTF. In DNA, the CDR3 is TGTGCCACCAGTGATGCGGGGGAAGGAGGCTACACCTTC.

The chain is built from TRBV29-1 and TRBJ2-3, with D unclear. The CDR3 totals 14 residues. V was trimmed by 5 bases and J by 1 base, leaving 13 bases between them. The germline V gene has CDR1 SQVTM and CDR2 ANQGSEA. CDR3 in amino acids: CSVLSYLRTDTQYF. The CDR3 nucleotides read TGCAGCGTTCTCAGTTACCTTCGCACAGATACGCAGTATTTT.

CDR3 amino acids: CASSPRIVALEAFF. The CDR3, as DNA: TGTGCCAGCAGCCCCAGAATCGTTGCTCTTGAAGCTTTCTTT. This chain links TRBV7-2 with TRBJ1-1; D remains ambiguous. Deletions cut 5 bases from V and 7 bases from J, with 17 bases between. The CDR3 sequence is 14 residues long. The germline V gene has CDR1 SGHTA and CDR2 FQGNSA.

CDR3 in DNA: TGTGCCAGCAGTGTGCAGGGTCCCTACGAGCAGTACTTC. Its protein product is CASSVQGPYEQYF. The chain combines TRBV2 with TRBJ2-7, with D perhaps matching TRBD1 (5 bases). The germline CDR1 and CDR2 sequences are SNHLY and FYNNEI. The ends were cut back, 4 bases at V and 2 bases at J, with 9 bases in the middle. This CDR3 contains 13 residues. Variable domain in full (rest from reference TRBV2 and TRBJ2-7): EPEVTQTPSHQVTQMGQEVILRCVPISNHLYFYWYRQILGQKVEFLVSFYNNEISEKSEIFDDQFSVERPDGSNFTLKIRSTKLEDSAMYFCASSVQGPYEQYFGPGTRLTVT.

V is TRBV18 and J is TRBJ1-1; 12 bases agree with TRBD1. Germline V gene lookup returns CDR1 KGHSH and CDR2 LQKENI. J lost 0 bases, V lost 3 bases, and 8 bases had no gene match. The CDR3 runs to 18 residues. CDR3 loop: CASSPSGQGAGMNTEAFF. As DNA, the CDR3 is TGTGCCAGCTCACCGTCGGGACAGGGGGCGGGAATGAACACTGAAGCTTTCTTT.

J is TRBJ2-1 and V is TRBV4-1, with 9 positions matching TRBD1. Germline CDR1 MGHRA, CDR2 YSYEKL. The CDR3 sequence is 18 residues long. After removal of 7 bases from V and 7 bases from J, the junction contained 20 bases not matched to a gene. CDR3 coding DNA: TGCGCCAGCACACCAAAACAGGGACAGGGAGTTCTAGGGAATGAGCAGTTCTTC. Translation gives CASTPKQGQGVLGNEQFF.